The entry that follows covers one T cell receptor beta chain sequence. Sequencing was performed with immunoSEQ multiplex PCR; in TCRdb, only in-frame clones are kept and a portion is missing. The sample carries 80,000 to 100,000 clones, roughly 91% recorded once. This CDR3 is 15 amino acids long. Germline CDR1 is SGHVS and CDR2 is FNYEAQ. V gave up 5 bases and J gave up 4 bases; unmatched junction bases: 8. This sample is part of a study of T cell changes during pregnancy in multiple sclerosis. This specimen consisted of peripheral blood, obtained after pregnancy. The TCR sequence derives from a female donor in good health, enrolled as a control in a pregnancy study. The chain uses TRBV7-6 and TRBJ1-5, with 7 bases fitting TRBD1. CDR3 coding DNA: TGTGCCAGCAGCCCGAGACAGGGTTTGAATCAGCCCCAGCATTTT. Its translation: CASSPRQGLNQPQHF.